Listed below are T cell receptor beta chains from one sample, sequenced in a study of cytomegalovirus exposure and HLA in healthy donors. TCRdb's copy holds only in-frame clones and misses some; the assay was immunoSEQ multiplex PCR. This sample has roughly 110,000 clones, with 82% found just once. The source material was PBMCs. The receptors were gathered from a man aged 25 to 45 in good health and CMV-seropositive. The CDR3 runs from the conserved cysteine through the conserved F or W. Each record gives: D gene, clone size, V gene, J gene, CDR3 DNA, CDR3 protein. The D gene is left open where the match is weak. Clone size, where shown, is once, few, many, or a class for clones that have expanded.

.	few	TRBV2	TRBJ1-1	TGTGCCAGCAGTGAATCAGGGTCATATCCCCTCACTGAAGCTTTCTTT	CASSESGSYPLTEAFF
.	.	TRBV23-1	TRBJ1-2	TGCGCCAGCAGTCAATCTAGAGGCTGTTGGTCAGGGAAAGGCTACACCTTC	CASSQSRGCWSGKGYTF
TRBD1	.	TRBV6-4	TRBJ2-3	TGTGCCAGCAGTGGAGGGACAGGGTTAGATACGCAGTATTTT	CASSGGTGLDTQYF
TRBD1	.	TRBV6-6	TRBJ2-2	TGTGCCAGCAGTTCTCCGGGACAGGTGATCACCGGGGAGCTGTTTTTT	CASSSPGQVITGELFF
TRBD2	few	TRBV5-1	TRBJ2-3	TGCGCCAGCAGCTTGATGGGGACTACGGGCACAGATACGCAGTATTTT	CASSLMGTTGTDTQYF
.	.	TRBV5-1	TRBJ2-7	TGCGCCAGCAGCTTGGAAAACCGAGACTACGAGCAGTACTTC	CASSLENRDYEQYF
.	.	TRBV19	TRBJ1-5	TGTGCCAGTATAGGGGTCTATAGCAATCAGCCCCAGCATTTT	CASIGVYSNQPQHF
TRBD1	.	TRBV5-4	TRBJ1-5	TGTGCCAGCAGCTTGGCAGGGGGACATCAGCCCCAGCATTTT	CASSLAGGHQPQHF
.	.	TRBV10-1	TRBJ2-7	TGCGCCAGCAGCACGGGGTATGAGCAGTACTTC	CASSTGYEQYF
.	.	TRBV7-9	TRBJ2-7	TGTGCCAGCAGCCCAGGCCCCGGGGTCGTGGACGTGACATACGAGCAGTACTTC	CASSPGPGVVDVTYEQYF
.	.	TRBV29-1	TRBJ2-1	TGCAGCGTTGTGGGGGGTTCCAATGAGCAGTTCTTC	CSVVGGSNEQFF
TRBD1	few	TRBV5-4	TRBJ1-4	TGTGCCAGCAGCTTGCTGGGACAGGGTAATGAAAAACTGTTTTTT	CASSLLGQGNEKLFF
TRBD1	.	TRBV18	TRBJ1-4	TGTGCCAGCTCACCAGAACGCCATTCCAGGGGGGAACTGTTTTTT	CASSPERHSRGELFF
.	.	TRBV27	TRBJ2-5	TGTGCCAGCAGTTCGGGAGACAGGGCCCTCCAAGAGACCCAGTACTTC	CASSSGDRALQETQYF
.	.	TRBV7-9	TRBJ1-6	TGTGCCAGCAGCTTGAGGGCGGATTCACCCCTCCACTTT	CASSLRADSPLHF
.	.	TRBV7-9	TRBJ1-1	TGTGCCAGCAGCCACCGGACAGCGAACACTGAAGCTTTCTTT	CASSHRTANTEAFF
.	.	TRBV5-1	TRBJ2-1	TGCGCCAGCAGCTTGGGGGGGGAATCCTACAATGAGCAGTTCTTC	CASSLGGESYNEQFF
.	.	TRBV19	TRBJ1-2	TGTGCCACGAGTTACGCCCTTAACTATGGCTACACCTTC	CATSYALNYGYTF
TRBD1	.	TRBV6-1	TRBJ1-3	TGTATCCTCAGGAATAGGACAGGGAAGGCGCACACCATATATTTT	CILRNRTGKAHTIYF
.	.	TRBV6-5	TRBJ2-5	TGTGCCAGCAGTTACGCTAGTCGGGGAGAGACCCAGTACTTC	CASSYASRGETQYF
TRBD2	.	TRBV10-1	TRBJ2-7	TGCGCCATCGGGGGGGAGCACGAGCAGTACTTC	CAIGGEHEQYF
.	.	TRBV6-5	TRBJ1-6	TGTGCCAGCAGTTACTGGGGGGTCGATCATTCACCCCTCCACTTT	CASSYWGVDHSPLHF
TRBD1	.	TRBV6-1	TRBJ1-2	TGTGCCAGCAGTGAAGCAGGGGGACAGCCGAGGAATGGCTACACCTTC	CASSEAGGQPRNGYTF
TRBD1	few	TRBV9	TRBJ1-6	TGTGCCAGCAGCAACCGGGACAGGGCACCTAATTCACCCCTCCACTTT	CASSNRDRAPNSPLHF
TRBD2	.	TRBV6-6	TRBJ2-7	TGTGCCAGCTGGCCCCAGGCTAGCGGGGGTGGGGAGCAGTACTTC	CASWPQASGGGEQYF
TRBD2	.	TRBV5-1	TRBJ2-5	TGCGCCAGCAGCGAACTACCGGGACTAGCGGGAGAGACCCAGTACTTC	CASSELPGLAGETQYF
.	.	TRBV15	TRBJ1-1	TGTGCCACCAGCAGCACCAGGAACACTGAAGCTTTCTTT	CATSSTRNTEAFF
TRBD1	.	TRBV5-1	TRBJ1-4	TGCGCCAGCAACCGACAGGGAACTACTAATGAAAAACTGTTTTTT	CASNRQGTTNEKLFF
.	few	TRBV7-9	TRBJ1-1	TGTGCCAGCAGCTTATTGAGGAAAGCAGCACAACACCTTGAAGCTTTCTTT	CASSLLRKAAQHLEAFF
.	.	TRBV19	TRBJ1-2	TGTGCCACTAAGACAGGCTTATCAGACTATGGCTACACCTTC	CATKTGLSDYGYTF
TRBD2	.	TRBV7-8	TRBJ2-2	TGTGCCAGCACCGTTCGACTAGCGGGGATCGCCGGGGAGCTGTTTTTT	CASTVRLAGIAGELFF
.	.	TRBV7-8	TRBJ2-7	TGTGCCAGCAGCTTAGATCCAGGGGATGGGAACGAGCAGTACTTC	CASSLDPGDGNEQYF
TRBD2	.	TRBV6-5	TRBJ2-5	TGTGCCAGCAGTTACCGGGGGGGTACGGAGACCCAGTACTTC	CASSYRGGTETQYF
.	.	TRBV7-8	TRBJ2-7	TGTGCCAGCAGCTTTAGATACGAGCAGTACTTC	CASSFRYEQYF
TRBD1	.	TRBV5-1	TRBJ1-2	TGCGCCAGCAGGACAGGGGGCAGAAGTGGCTACACCTTC	CASRTGGRSGYTF
TRBD1	.	TRBV5-5	TRBJ1-2	TGTGCCAGCAGCTTGAGGGACAGGGCCTTGAACAACTATGGCTACACCTTC	CASSLRDRALNNYGYTF
.	.	TRBV19	TRBJ1-2	TGTGCCAGTAGTTCCCTACAGGGTAGGCCCCATCTACCTATGGATGGCTACACCTTC	CASSSLQGRPHLPMDGYTF
.	.	TRBV10-3	TRBJ2-7	TGTGCCATCAGTGGAACAGCCCAAAGCTCCTACGAGCAGTACTTC	CAISGTAQSSYEQYF
.	.	TRBV4-1	TRBJ2-1	TGCGCCAGCAGCCAAAACCAGGGTGAATTGGAGGAGCAGTTCTTC	CASSQNQGELEEQFF
.	.	TRBV9	TRBJ2-7	TGTGCCAGCAGCGTAGTGGAGCGCACCTACGAGCAGTACTTC	CASSVVERTYEQYF
TRBD1	.	TRBV25-1	TRBJ2-5	TGTGCCAGCAGTGAACCGTCAGGGGGAGAGACCCAGTACTTC	CASSEPSGGETQYF
.	.	TRBV10-3	TRBJ1-2	TGTGCCATCAGTGACTATGGACGGACGGGAGACTATGGCTACACCTTC	CAISDYGRTGDYGYTF
.	.	TRBV5-4	TRBJ2-2	TGTGCCAGCAGCCTTAGACAGACGAACGCCGGGGAGCTGTTTTTT	CASSLRQTNAGELFF
.	.	TRBV2	TRBJ1-6	TGTGCCAGCAGTGGGGGGCTAGGGGTCGATTCACCCCTCCACTTT	CASSGGLGVDSPLHF
TRBD1	.	TRBV6-5	TRBJ1-1	TGTGCCACCAGACCCCAGGGGGCAAATGCTGAAGCTTTCTTT	CATRPQGANAEAFF